This T cell receptor beta chain was identified in a study of high-grade serous ovarian cancer treatment subgroups. Produced via immunoSEQ multiplex PCR; TCRdb's table is partial and in-frame only. The table shows roughly 3,700 clones, with about 80% occurring only once. Tumor samples were obtained before definitive surgery or chemotherapy. CDR1 and CDR2 (germline): WSHSY, SAAADI. The CDR3 contains 14 residues. V lost 3 bases and J lost 5, with 11 bases in between. The chain joins TRBV10-2 to TRBJ1-5; D uncertain. The sequenced sample was tumor tissue. This receptor was obtained from a human donor with high-grade serous ovarian cancer. CDR3 bases: TGCGCCAGCAGTGACAAAGCCGCCGATCAGCCCCAGCATTTT. This codes for CASSDKAADQPQHF.